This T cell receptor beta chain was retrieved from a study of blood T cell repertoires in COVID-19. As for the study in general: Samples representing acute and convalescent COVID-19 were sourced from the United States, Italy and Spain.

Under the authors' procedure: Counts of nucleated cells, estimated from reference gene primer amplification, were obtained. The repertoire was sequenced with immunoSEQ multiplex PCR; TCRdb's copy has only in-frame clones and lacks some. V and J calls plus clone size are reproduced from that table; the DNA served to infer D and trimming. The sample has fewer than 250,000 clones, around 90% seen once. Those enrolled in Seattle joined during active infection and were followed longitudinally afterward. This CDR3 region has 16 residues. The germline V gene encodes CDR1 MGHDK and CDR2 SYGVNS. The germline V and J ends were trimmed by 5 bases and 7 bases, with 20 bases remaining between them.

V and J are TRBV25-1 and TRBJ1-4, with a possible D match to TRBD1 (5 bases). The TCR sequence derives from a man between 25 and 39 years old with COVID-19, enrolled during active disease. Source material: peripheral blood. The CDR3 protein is CASSHHTGRVGEKLFF. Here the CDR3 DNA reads TGTGCCAGCAGTCACCACACAGGCAGGGTCGGTGAAAAACTGTTTTTT. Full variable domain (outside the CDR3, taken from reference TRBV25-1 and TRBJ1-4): EADIYQTPRYLVIGTGKKITLECSQTMGHDKMYWYQQDPGMELHLIHYSYGVNSTEKGDLSSESTVSRIRTEHFPLTLESARPSHTSQYLCASSHHTGRVGEKLFFGSGTQLSVL.